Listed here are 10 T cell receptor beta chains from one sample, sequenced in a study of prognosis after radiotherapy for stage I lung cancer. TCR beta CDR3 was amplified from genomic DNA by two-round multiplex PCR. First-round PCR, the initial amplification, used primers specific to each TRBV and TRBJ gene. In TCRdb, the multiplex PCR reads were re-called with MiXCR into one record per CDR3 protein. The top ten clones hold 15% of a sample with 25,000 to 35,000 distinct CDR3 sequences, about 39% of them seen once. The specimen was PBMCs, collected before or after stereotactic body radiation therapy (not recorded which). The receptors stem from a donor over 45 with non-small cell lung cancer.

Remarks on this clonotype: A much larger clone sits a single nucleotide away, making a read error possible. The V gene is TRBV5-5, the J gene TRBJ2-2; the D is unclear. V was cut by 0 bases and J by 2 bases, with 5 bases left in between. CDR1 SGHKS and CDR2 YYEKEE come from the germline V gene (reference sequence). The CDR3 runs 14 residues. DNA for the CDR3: TGTGCCAGCAGCTTGGAAACCAACACCGGGGAGCTGTTTTTT. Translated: CASSLETNTGELFF. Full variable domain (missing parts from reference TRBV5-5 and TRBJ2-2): DAGVTQSPTHLIKTRGQQVTLRCSPISGHKSVSWYQQVLGQGPQFIFQYYEKEERGRGNFPDRFSARQFPNYSSELNVNALLLGDSALYLCASSLETNTGELFFGEGSRLTVL.

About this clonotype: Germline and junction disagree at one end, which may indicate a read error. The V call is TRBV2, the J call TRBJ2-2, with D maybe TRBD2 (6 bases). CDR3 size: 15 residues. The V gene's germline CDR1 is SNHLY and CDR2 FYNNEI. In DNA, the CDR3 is TGTGCCAGCGGGGCGGGGTTGGGCGGCACCTGGGAGCTGTTTTTT. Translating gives CASGAGLGGTWELFF.

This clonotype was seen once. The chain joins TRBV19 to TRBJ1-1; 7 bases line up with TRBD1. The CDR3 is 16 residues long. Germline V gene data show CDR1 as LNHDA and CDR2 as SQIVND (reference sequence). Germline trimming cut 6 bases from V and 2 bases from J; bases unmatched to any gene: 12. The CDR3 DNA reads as TGTGCCAGTAGCCTCTATGGGGACAGCATAAACACTGAAGCTTTCTTT. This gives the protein CASSLYGDSINTEAFF.

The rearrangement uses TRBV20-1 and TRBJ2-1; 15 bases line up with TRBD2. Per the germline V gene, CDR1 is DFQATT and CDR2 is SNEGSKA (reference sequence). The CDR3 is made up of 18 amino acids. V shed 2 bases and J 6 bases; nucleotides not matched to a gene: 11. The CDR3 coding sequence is TGCAGTGCTAGACTATATACCGGGACTAGCGGGAGGATCAATGAGCAGTTCTTC. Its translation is CSARLYTGTSGRINEQFF.

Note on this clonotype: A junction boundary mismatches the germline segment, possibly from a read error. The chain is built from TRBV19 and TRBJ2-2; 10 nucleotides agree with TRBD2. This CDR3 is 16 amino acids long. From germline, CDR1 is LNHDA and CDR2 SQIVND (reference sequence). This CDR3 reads CDSSTPLAGVTGELFF. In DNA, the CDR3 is TGTGACAGTAGTACGCCCCTAGCGGGAGTAACCGGGGAACTGTTTTTT.

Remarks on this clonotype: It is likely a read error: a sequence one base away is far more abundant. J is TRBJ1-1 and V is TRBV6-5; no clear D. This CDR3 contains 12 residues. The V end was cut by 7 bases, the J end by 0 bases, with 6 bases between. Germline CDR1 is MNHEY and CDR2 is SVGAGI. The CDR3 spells CASINMNTEAFF. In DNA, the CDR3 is TGTGCCAGCATCAACATGAACACTGAAGCTTTCTTT.

This CDR3 is CASSLGRGMGTYEQYF. CDR3 DNA: TGTGCCAGCAGCTTGGGTAGGGGCATGGGCACCTACGAGCAGTACTTC. This chain joins TRBV28 and TRBJ2-7, with D possibly being TRBD1 (5 bases). Trimming left V 6 bases short and J 2 bases short, with 20 bases between. The V gene's germline CDR1 is MDHEN and CDR2 SYDVKM. This CDR3 region has 16 residues.

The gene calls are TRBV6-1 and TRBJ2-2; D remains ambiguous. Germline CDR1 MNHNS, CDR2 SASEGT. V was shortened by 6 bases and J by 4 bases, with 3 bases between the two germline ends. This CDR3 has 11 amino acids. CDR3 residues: CASRSTGELFF. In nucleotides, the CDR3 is TGTGCCAGCAGAAGCACCGGGGAGCTGTTTTTT.

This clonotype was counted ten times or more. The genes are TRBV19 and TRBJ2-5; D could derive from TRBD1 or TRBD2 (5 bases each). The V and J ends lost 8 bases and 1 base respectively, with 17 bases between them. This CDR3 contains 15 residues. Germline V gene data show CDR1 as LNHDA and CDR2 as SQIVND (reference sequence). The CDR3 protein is CASSGTGTAQETQYF. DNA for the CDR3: TGTGCCAGTTCGGGAACCGGGACGGCCCAAGAGACCCAGTACTTC.

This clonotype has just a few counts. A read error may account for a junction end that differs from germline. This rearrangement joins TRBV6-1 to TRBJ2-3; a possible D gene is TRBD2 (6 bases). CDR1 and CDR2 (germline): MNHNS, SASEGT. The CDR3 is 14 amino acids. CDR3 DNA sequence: TGTGCCAGCAGAATAGGCGGGGAGGCAGATACTCAGTATTTT. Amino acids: CASRIGGEADTQYF.